A selection of T cell receptor beta chains follows, all from one sample in a study of blood T cell repertoires in COVID-19. TCRdb's copy holds only in-frame clones and misses some; the assay was immunoSEQ multiplex PCR. This table has under 100,000 clones, about 90% appearing once. The source material was peripheral blood. The receptor source for this set is a middle-aged man with active COVID-19. CDR3s include the opening cysteine and the closing phenylalanine or tryptophan. D genes are given only for firm matches. Not every row has a clone size; where given, it reads once, few, many or a size class.

D gene: TRBD1
clone size: once
V gene: TRBV6-2/TRBV6-3
J gene: TRBJ2-7
CDR3 DNA: TGTGCCAGCAGTCGGGACAGGCAAAGCTCCTACGAGCAGTACTTC
CDR3 protein: CASSRDRQSSYEQYF

D gene: TRBD2
clone size: few
V gene: TRBV5-1
J gene: TRBJ2-2
CDR3 DNA: TGCGCCAGCAGCACAGCCGGGACTAGCGGGAGGATGGGGCACACCGGGGAGCTGTTTTTT
CDR3 protein: CASSTAGTSGRMGHTGELFF

D gene: .
clone size: .
V gene: TRBV27
J gene: TRBJ2-3
CDR3 DNA: TGTGCCAGCAGTTTATCATCTAGAAGCACAGATACGCAGTATTTT
CDR3 protein: CASSLSSRSTDTQYF

D gene: TRBD1
clone size: .
V gene: TRBV7-2
J gene: TRBJ1-4
CDR3 DNA: TGTGCCAGCAGCCCCCAGCCGGGACAGGGGAATGAAAAACTGTTTTTT
CDR3 protein: CASSPQPGQGNEKLFF

D gene: .
clone size: few
V gene: TRBV11-3
J gene: TRBJ2-7
CDR3 DNA: TGTGCCAGCAGTCAGAACAGGTACGAGCAGTACTTC
CDR3 protein: CASSQNRYEQYF

D gene: .
clone size: .
V gene: TRBV28
J gene: TRBJ2-7
CDR3 DNA: TGTGCCAGCAGCCTATCGGCAGGTACCTACGAGCAGTACTTC
CDR3 protein: CASSLSAGTYEQYF

D gene: TRBD1
clone size: .
V gene: TRBV5-4
J gene: TRBJ2-3
CDR3 DNA: TGTGCCAGCAGCCTAAACAGGGGCCTCACAGATACGCAGTATTTT
CDR3 protein: CASSLNRGLTDTQYF

D gene: .
clone size: .
V gene: TRBV3-1/TRBV3-2
J gene: TRBJ1-4
CDR3 DNA: TGTGCCAGCAGCCAAGAAACAGGGTCTAATGAAAAACTGTTTTTT
CDR3 protein: CASSQETGSNEKLFF

D gene: .
clone size: .
V gene: TRBV21-1
J gene: TRBJ2-1
CDR3 DNA: TGTGCCAGCAGCAAAGTATGGGGAGCGCAATCCTCCTACAATGAGCAGTTCTTC
CDR3 protein: CASSKVWGAQSSYNEQFF

D gene: TRBD1
clone size: once
V gene: TRBV30
J gene: TRBJ1-5
CDR3 DNA: TGTGCCTGGAGCCGACACCCGACGGGGACAGGGGGAAATCAGCCCCAGCATTTT
CDR3 protein: CAWSRHPTGTGGNQPQHF

D gene: .
clone size: .
V gene: TRBV7-2
J gene: TRBJ1-3
CDR3 DNA: TGTGCCAGCAGCCCTCAGGGTAACACCATATATTTT
CDR3 protein: CASSPQGNTIYF

D gene: TRBD2
clone size: .
V gene: TRBV11-2
J gene: TRBJ2-1
CDR3 DNA: TGTGCCAGCAGCCCTCCCGAGGGCGGGAGGGCCGCGAATGAGCAGTTCTTC
CDR3 protein: CASSPPEGGRAANEQFF

D gene: .
clone size: few
V gene: TRBV7-9
J gene: TRBJ2-2
CDR3 DNA: TGTGCCAGCAGCTTGCGGGGGCCGGTCACCGGGGAGCTGTTTTTT
CDR3 protein: CASSLRGPVTGELFF

D gene: .
clone size: .
V gene: TRBV7-2
J gene: TRBJ2-5
CDR3 DNA: TGTGCCAGCAGCCTGACCCGGGAGGAGACCCAGTACTTC
CDR3 protein: CASSLTREETQYF

D gene: TRBD2
clone size: .
V gene: TRBV3-1/TRBV3-2
J gene: TRBJ2-2
CDR3 DNA: TGTGCCAGCAGCCCCCGGGGGGGCACCGGGGAGCTGTTTTTT
CDR3 protein: CASSPRGGTGELFF

D gene: .
clone size: .
V gene: TRBV2
J gene: TRBJ2-1
CDR3 DNA: TGTGCCAGCAGTGAAGAACAGCTAAGCTCCTACAATGAGCAGTTCTTC
CDR3 protein: CASSEEQLSSYNEQFF

D gene: TRBD2
clone size: .
V gene: TRBV7-8
J gene: TRBJ2-7
CDR3 DNA: TGTGCCAGCAGCTTGACTGGGAGCGGGAGTGTCTACGAGCAGTACTTC
CDR3 protein: CASSLTGSGSVYEQYF

D gene: TRBD1
clone size: .
V gene: TRBV9
J gene: TRBJ2-4
CDR3 DNA: TGTGCCAGCAGCCCAACCGGGACAGGGAACCTTCTAGCCAAAAACATTCAGTACTTC
CDR3 protein: CASSPTGTGNLLAKNIQYF

D gene: .
clone size: once
V gene: TRBV7-9
J gene: TRBJ1-2
CDR3 DNA: TGTGCCAGCAGCTTAGGTCAACAGGGCTTTGGGGGCTACACCTTC
CDR3 protein: CASSLGQQGFGGYTF

D gene: .
clone size: .
V gene: TRBV19
J gene: TRBJ2-2
CDR3 DNA: TGTGCCAGTAGCTCACAAACCGGGGAGCTGTTTTTT
CDR3 protein: CASSSQTGELFF

D gene: TRBD2
clone size: .
V gene: TRBV29-1
J gene: TRBJ2-5
CDR3 DNA: TGCAGCGTTCTGTCGGGGACTAGCGGGGAGACCCAGTACTTC
CDR3 protein: CSVLSGTSGETQYF

D gene: TRBD1
clone size: .
V gene: TRBV4-3
J gene: TRBJ2-1
CDR3 DNA: TGCGCCAGCAGCCAGGGAGGACAGGGGCGGCAGTTCTTC
CDR3 protein: CASSQGGQGRQFF

D gene: TRBD2
clone size: .
V gene: TRBV15
J gene: TRBJ2-1
CDR3 DNA: TGTGCCACCAGCGGTCTAGCGGGGGGGTTAGGGGAGCAGTTCTTC
CDR3 protein: CATSGLAGGLGEQFF

D gene: TRBD1
clone size: .
V gene: TRBV19
J gene: TRBJ2-7
CDR3 DNA: TGTGCCAGTAGTCCCGGGACAGGGGTCGAGCAGTACTTC
CDR3 protein: CASSPGTGVEQYF

D gene: TRBD1
clone size: .
V gene: TRBV6-5
J gene: TRBJ1-5
CDR3 DNA: TGTGCCAGCAGTTACGGACAGGGCGGACCCCAGCATTTT
CDR3 protein: CASSYGQGGPQHF

D gene: .
clone size: .
V gene: TRBV27
J gene: TRBJ1-6
CDR3 DNA: TGTGCCAGCAGTTATTTACAGGGTGGGTCCCTCCACTTT
CDR3 protein: CASSYLQGGSLHF

D gene: TRBD2
clone size: once
V gene: TRBV5-1
J gene: TRBJ2-1
CDR3 DNA: TGCGCCAGCAGTCTCAGCGGGAGAGGGGAGCAGTTCTTC
CDR3 protein: CASSLSGRGEQFF

D gene: TRBD2
clone size: .
V gene: TRBV11-2
J gene: TRBJ2-7
CDR3 DNA: TGTGCCAGCCGGGCTGGGGAGGGTTTTACCTACGAGCAGTACTTC
CDR3 protein: CASRAGEGFTYEQYF

D gene: TRBD1
clone size: .
V gene: TRBV3-1/TRBV3-2
J gene: TRBJ2-6
CDR3 DNA: TGTGCCAGCAGCTTAGGACAGGGAAGGTCTGGGGCCAACGTCCTGACTTTC
CDR3 protein: CASSLGQGRSGANVLTF

D gene: TRBD1
clone size: .
V gene: TRBV15
J gene: TRBJ1-1
CDR3 DNA: TGTGCCACCAGCAGTTTAGACAGGGGTATCACTGAAGCTTTCTTT
CDR3 protein: CATSSLDRGITEAFF

D gene: TRBD2
clone size: .
V gene: TRBV9
J gene: TRBJ2-7
CDR3 DNA: TGTGCCAGCAGCGGGCTGGGACTAGCGGGAGAGCGGGAGCAGTACTTC
CDR3 protein: CASSGLGLAGEREQYF

D gene: .
clone size: .
V gene: TRBV5-1
J gene: TRBJ1-2
CDR3 DNA: TGCGCCAGCAGCTTGGCCGGCGGCAGCTATGGCTACACCTTC
CDR3 protein: CASSLAGGSYGYTF

D gene: .
clone size: .
V gene: TRBV7-9
J gene: TRBJ2-3
CDR3 DNA: TGTGCCAGCAGAGTCACCAGTAGCACAGATACGCAGTATTTT
CDR3 protein: CASRVTSSTDTQYF

D gene: .
clone size: .
V gene: TRBV11-2
J gene: TRBJ2-1
CDR3 DNA: TGTGCCAGCAGCTTAAGCTTCGCGGACTCCTACAATGAGCAGTTCTTC
CDR3 protein: CASSLSFADSYNEQFF

D gene: .
clone size: .
V gene: TRBV5-1
J gene: TRBJ2-2
CDR3 DNA: TGCGCCAGCAGCCCGGACTATATCACCGGGGAGCTGTTTTTT
CDR3 protein: CASSPDYITGELFF

D gene: .
clone size: .
V gene: TRBV5-6
J gene: TRBJ1-4
CDR3 DNA: TGTGCCAGCAGCATGGGACTGAGTAATGAAAAACTGTTTTTT
CDR3 protein: CASSMGLSNEKLFF

D gene: TRBD1
clone size: .
V gene: TRBV19
J gene: TRBJ1-4
CDR3 DNA: TGTGCCAGTAGTATGTTGGGACAGGGCACAACTAATGAAAAACTGTTTTTT
CDR3 protein: CASSMLGQGTTNEKLFF

D gene: TRBD1
clone size: .
V gene: TRBV10-3
J gene: TRBJ1-6
CDR3 DNA: TGTGCCATCAGTGAGTCGACAGGGTCAAGACCCCTCCACTTT
CDR3 protein: CAISESTGSRPLHF

D gene: .
clone size: few
V gene: TRBV6-5
J gene: TRBJ1-2
CDR3 DNA: TGTGCCAGCAGTTACTCGAGAGGGTCAGGCTACACCTTC
CDR3 protein: CASSYSRGSGYTF

D gene: TRBD1
clone size: .
V gene: TRBV28
J gene: TRBJ2-7
CDR3 DNA: TGTGCCAGCAGTCCGAGGACAGGATCCTACGAGCAGTACTTC
CDR3 protein: CASSPRTGSYEQYF

D gene: TRBD2
clone size: .
V gene: TRBV7-9
J gene: TRBJ2-2
CDR3 DNA: TGTGCCAGCAGCCCTAGGACTAGCGGCACCGGGGAGCTGTTTTTT
CDR3 protein: CASSPRTSGTGELFF

D gene: TRBD1
clone size: .
V gene: TRBV28
J gene: TRBJ2-7
CDR3 DNA: TGTGCCAGCAGTTCTTCTCGGGACAGGGCTTACGAGCAGTACTTC
CDR3 protein: CASSSSRDRAYEQYF

D gene: TRBD2
clone size: .
V gene: TRBV10-3
J gene: TRBJ2-5
CDR3 DNA: TGTGCCATCAGTACCTTAGCGGGGGAGACCCAGTACTTC
CDR3 protein: CAISTLAGETQYF

D gene: TRBD2
clone size: .
V gene: TRBV7-6
J gene: TRBJ2-5
CDR3 DNA: TGTGCCAGCAGCTTACTCTTTACGGCTAGCGGGAGAGAGACCCAGTACTTC
CDR3 protein: CASSLLFTASGRETQYF

D gene: .
clone size: .
V gene: TRBV6-1
J gene: TRBJ2-1
CDR3 DNA: TGTGCCAGCAGTGAAACCCCGGTGCATGAGCAGTTCTTC
CDR3 protein: CASSETPVHEQFF

D gene: TRBD2
clone size: .
V gene: TRBV7-2
J gene: TRBJ2-3
CDR3 DNA: TGTGCCAGCAGCTTACGGACTAGCGGGAGGTTTGTAGATACGCAGTATTTT
CDR3 protein: CASSLRTSGRFVDTQYF

D gene: .
clone size: .
V gene: TRBV6-5
J gene: TRBJ2-7
CDR3 DNA: TGTGCCAGCACCCGGTTGGGGCGGCCCTACGAGCAGTACTTC
CDR3 protein: CASTRLGRPYEQYF

D gene: .
clone size: .
V gene: TRBV11-2
J gene: TRBJ2-1
CDR3 DNA: TGTGCCAGCAGCTTAATGGGGGCTAGGAATGAGCAGTTCTTC
CDR3 protein: CASSLMGARNEQFF

D gene: .
clone size: .
V gene: TRBV28
J gene: TRBJ2-1
CDR3 DNA: TGTGCCAGCAGTTTACTTAGCTCCTACAATGAGCAGTTCTTC
CDR3 protein: CASSLLSSYNEQFF

D gene: .
clone size: .
V gene: TRBV18
J gene: TRBJ2-1
CDR3 DNA: TGTGCCAGCTCACACAGGGACAATGAGCAGTTCTTC
CDR3 protein: CASSHRDNEQFF

D gene: TRBD2
clone size: .
V gene: TRBV5-1
J gene: TRBJ2-3
CDR3 DNA: TGCGCCAGTAAAGGACTAGCGGGCACAGATACGCAGTATTTT
CDR3 protein: CASKGLAGTDTQYF

D gene: .
clone size: .
V gene: TRBV3-1/TRBV3-2
J gene: TRBJ2-1
CDR3 DNA: TGTGCCAGCAGCCAAGATGTGTCACTATACAATGAGCAGTTCTTC
CDR3 protein: CASSQDVSLYNEQFF

D gene: TRBD1
clone size: .
V gene: TRBV9
J gene: TRBJ2-7
CDR3 DNA: TGTGCCAGCAGCCCCCGGACAGGGCCTTCCTACGAGCAGTACTTC
CDR3 protein: CASSPRTGPSYEQYF

D gene: .
clone size: .
V gene: TRBV28
J gene: TRBJ2-3
CDR3 DNA: TGTGCCAGCAGTCCCAGTGGGCAAATCGGGGGTACGCAGTATTTT
CDR3 protein: CASSPSGQIGGTQYF

D gene: .
clone size: once
V gene: TRBV4-2
J gene: TRBJ1-2
CDR3 DNA: TGTGCCAGCAGCCAAGAGCCTGCAGGTGGCTACACCTTC
CDR3 protein: CASSQEPAGGYTF